The T cell receptor (beta chain) under discussion was sequenced for a study of technical replicates of blood from a handful of donors. V was pared by 7 bases and J by 4 bases, with 18 bases between. This CDR3 has 15 amino acids. Germline CDR1 reads MNHEY; CDR2 reads SVGAGI. This table comes from immunoSEQ multiplex PCR, and its TCRdb copy is limited to in-frame clones, with some not included. Of approximately 70,000 clones in the sample, approximately 92% were seen once. The source material was T cells isolated from PBMCs. The sequence derives from a human donor in good health. The chain couples TRBV6-5 to TRBJ2-3; D may be TRBD2 (6 bases). CDR3 region: CASIRDSSRSDTQYF. The CDR3 nucleotides are TGTGCCAGCATTCGGGACTCATCAAGATCAGATACGCAGTATTTT.